This T cell receptor (beta chain) is drawn from a study of T cells in localized non-small cell lung cancer (dated by TCRdb to the early 2020s). About the full investigation: T cell repertoires of 236 early-stage NSCLC patients were analyzed, with tumors being compared against uninvolved tumor-adjacent lungs. The cohort was made up of a few hundred treatment-naive NSCLC patients whose localized lung tumors had been resected. A mean age of about 66 years was recorded for the NSCLC patients, of whom under 150 were male and some 100 were female. Overall study outcomes, separate from this receptor: Uninvolved tumor-adjacent lung showed the highest T cell clonality, higher than tumor, which suggests more focused antigenic responses in the uninvolved tumor-adjacent lung. Of the top 100 tumor clones, a median of roughly 56 were detected in paired uninvolved adjacent lung; 28 were also among that lung's top 100. Higher blood T cell density associated with longer overall survival, while higher adjacent-lung clonality associated with shorter survival. Because the study design was exploratory, TCR variables were selected using unadjusted p-values without false-discovery rate correction. Because multi-region tumor sequencing was not performed, intratumor heterogeneity could not be ruled out.

On this clone itself: Its cognate antigen has yet to be identified. Base qualities are not provided; no much larger clone lies one nucleotide away.

The immunoSEQ Assay was used to sequence TCR beta CDR3 regions from DNA. Concerning the study's data processing: T cell density was computed as TCR beta template counts normalized to usable DNA estimated by amplifying housekeeping genes. Richness was estimated using the preseqR package, with extrapolation to 400,000 templates for PBMC samples and to 120,000 templates for tissue samples. Clonality was defined as one minus Pielou's evenness. Differential abundance testing on productive amino-acid clonotypes, with a minimum total count of 5 and an alpha of 0.1, was used to identify tissue-enriched TCRs. The Jaccard Index and the Morisita Overlap Index were used to quantify repertoire overlap between compartments. GLIPH grouped TCR beta CDR3s together with public tetramer-defined viral CDR3s, and a viral motif had to include at least three viral sequences and also show V-gene enrichment. TCRdb holds this immuneACCESS table with in-frame rearrangements only. Some clones are missing; in checked studies, unresolved V genes explain under half, and the rest has no known cause. Clonal size and the V and J genes are those of that table, whereas D and trimming came from the DNA. The sample table contains 45,000 to 60,000 clones; only one count was recorded for approximately 83% of them. The ten most abundant clones make up nearly 20% of the sample.

Its CDR3 holds 14 amino acids, cysteine through phenylalanine. The kept DNA is CDR3 alone, 42 bases in frame from the first base. According to the germline V gene, CDR1 reads SGDLS and CDR2 reads YYNGEE. Trimmed from V: 0 bases; trimmed from J: 11 bases; junction bases lacking a gene match: 9. At diagnosis, peripheral blood, uninvolved tumor-adjacent lung and tumor were collected and stored as a combination of fresh-frozen and FFPE material. Blood samples were analyzed as peripheral blood mononuclear cells for TCR repertoire profiling. Sequencing used peripheral blood, obtained before any cancer treatment. The rearranged chain carries TRBV9 and TRBJ1-1; 8 of the junction bases match TRBD1. This clonotype was obtained from a female donor over 55 with stage II squamous cell lung carcinoma. The sequenced DNA is TGTGCCAGCAGCGTAGGAATGGGACAGGAGAGGGCTTTCTTT. This translates into CASSVGMGQERAFF.